Below are 16 T cell receptor beta chains sequenced from a single sample in a study of regulatory T cells in long-lasting Graves disease. Building the TCR beta libraries relied on iRepertoire HTBI primers, and CDR3 regions underwent Arm-PCR. MiXCR, run by TCRdb on the multiplex PCR reads, gives a single entry per CDR3 protein. The table includes around 400,000 distinct CDR3 sequences, approximately 12% detected once. This sample's time point: newly diagnosed GD, antithyroid drugs for less than 3 months. Generation of the TCR library employed RNA extracted from PBMCs. A further study also used this sample, focusing on T cells in Graves' hyperthyroidism and ophthalmopathy.

Sequenced here: peripheral blood mononuclear cells (PBMCs), sampled at new diagnosis, from a patient treated with antithyroid drugs. These receptor sequences come from a young woman with Graves disease.

This clonotype was picked up a small number of times. One base away lies a much larger clone, so this may be a sequencing read error. The V gene is TRBV7-2, the J gene TRBJ2-7; 7 positions agree with TRBD1. Trimming removed 1 base from V and 3 bases from J; junction bases left unmatched: 3. Germline assignment: CDR1 SGHTA and CDR2 FQGNSA. The CDR3 is made up of 14 amino acids. In DNA form, the CDR3 reads TGTGCCAGCAGCTTAGAACCAGGGGGCTACGAGCAGTACTTC. It yields the protein CASSLEPGGYEQYF. The variable domain in full, with the rest retrieved from reference TRBV7-2 and TRBJ2-7, is GAGVSQSPSNKVTEKGKDVELRCDPISGHTALYWYRQSLGQGLEFLIYFQGNSAPDKSGLPSDRFSAERTGGSVSTLTIQRTQQEDSAVYLCASSLEPGGYEQYFGPGTRLTVT.

This clonotype appeared many times. This sequence joins TRBV2 and TRBJ1-1; maybe TRBD1 (5 bases). CDR1 and CDR2 (germline): SNHLY, FYNNEI. V lost 6 bases, J lost 4 bases, and 12 bases lay in between. This CDR3 region has 13 residues. CDR3 nucleotides: TGTGCCAGCAGGAGCCAGGGAGGCACTGAAGCTTTCTTT. Its protein is CASRSQGGTEAFF.

Here the CDR3 reads CASSLTRTGTGYTF. CDR3 in DNA: TGTGCCAGCAGCTTAACGAGGACAGGGACTGGCTACACCTTC. The rearrangement links TRBV7-3 to TRBJ1-2; TRBD1 matches 8 bases. Germline V gene sequence: CDR1 SGHTA, CDR2 FQGTGA. J was trimmed by 7 bases and V by 0 bases; bases with no gene match: 4. The CDR3 covers 14 residues.

This clonotype was seen ten or more times. The chain recombines TRBV12-3 or TRBV12-4 with TRBJ1-1, with D unresolved. This CDR3 is built from 11 residues. V gave up 3 bases and J gave up 8 bases, with 7 bases separating them. CDR3 coding DNA: TGTGCCAGCAGTTTTCTAGGGGAAGCTTTCTTT. Its translation is CASSFLGEAFF.

The CDR3 protein is CASTRGGGSGGGNEQFF. Here the CDR3 DNA reads TGTGCCTCTACAAGGGGGGGCGGGAGCGGCGGGGGCAATGAGCAGTTCTTC. The chain links TRBV11-2 to TRBJ2-1; perhaps TRBD2 as D (7 bases). The V end was cut by 11 bases, the J end by 6 bases, with 29 bases between. Per germline, CDR1 SGHAT and CDR2 FQNNGV. CDR3 length: 17 residues.

The CDR3 coding sequence is TGCGCCAGTACTCGGGACTTCCTCAATGAGCAGTTCTTC. Translated: CASTRDFLNEQFF. The chain joins TRBV4-1 to TRBJ2-1; tentatively, D is TRBD2 (6 bases). V was cut by 9 bases and J by 6 bases, with 15 bases left in between. The length of the CDR3 is 13 residues. The V gene's germline CDR1 is MGHRA and CDR2 YSYEKL.

This clonotype was seen only a few times. The chain employs TRBV19 and TRBJ2-3; TRBD2 aligns across 10 bases. Germline V lookup: CDR1 LNHDA, CDR2 SQIVND (reference sequence). V was clipped by 5 bases and J by 4 bases; unmatched bases: 9. The CDR3 is 16 amino acids. CDR3 loop: CASSFPGTSASDTQYF. In nucleotides, the CDR3 is TGTGCCAGTAGTTTCCCCGGGACTAGCGCCTCAGATACGCAGTATTTT.

The V call is TRBV7-8, the J call TRBJ2-7, with a possible D match to TRBD1 (5 bases). With 1 base removed from V and 4 bases from J, the gap between germline ends came to 14 bases. CDR3 length: 15 amino acids. From germline, CDR1 is SGHVS and CDR2 FQNEAQ. The CDR3, as DNA: TGTGCCAGCAGCTTAGGTACCTCCAGGGTTTACGAGCAGTACTTC. Its translation is CASSLGTSRVYEQYF. The variable domain in full, completed from reference TRBV7-8 and TRBJ2-7, reads GAGVSQSPRYKVAKRGQDVALRCDPISGHVSLFWYQQALGQGPEFLTYFQNEAQLDKSGLPSDRFFAERPEGSVSTLKIQRTQQEDSAVYLCASSLGTSRVYEQYFGPGTRLTVT.

This clonotype appeared once. The V and J genes are TRBV19 and TRBJ2-3; tentative D call: TRBD1 (5 bases). V lost 4 bases and J lost 5, with 10 bases in between. This CDR3 comprises 13 residues. The germline CDR1 and CDR2 sequences are LNHDA and SQIVND (reference sequence). The CDR3 region is CASSTGNVDTQYF. The CDR3 DNA follows: TGTGCCAGTAGTACAGGGAATGTAGATACGCAGTATTTT.

This clonotype has only a few counts. A much larger clonotype is one base distant, so this may be a read error. The J gene is TRBJ2-5, the V gene TRBV10-1, with a weak D call TRBD2 (6 bases). V was trimmed by 10 bases and J by 1 base, leaving 13 bases between them. Germline CDR1 reads WNHNN; CDR2 reads SYGVQD (reference sequence). CDR3 size: 13 residues. CDR3 in DNA: TGCGCCAACAGCCGGGACTTCCAAGAGACCCAGTACTTC. This gives the protein CANSRDFQETQYF.

Ten or more counts support this clonotype. The V gene is TRBV28, the J gene TRBJ1-5; no reliable D call. Trimming stripped 3 bases from V and 0 bases from J, with 30 bases between. The CDR3 extends over 22 amino acids. Germline CDR1 is MDHEN and CDR2 is SYDVKM. This CDR3 reads CASSLVSLESRTGGYSNQPQHF. CDR3 coding DNA: TGTGCCAGCAGTTTGGTTTCCCTCGAAAGCAGGACGGGAGGATATAGCAATCAGCCCCAGCATTTT. The variable domain in full, with the rest retrieved from reference TRBV28 and TRBJ1-5, is DVKVTQSSRYLVKRTGEKVFLECVQDMDHENMFWYRQDPGLGLRLIYFSYDVKMKEKGDIPEGYSVSREKKERFSLILESASTNQTSMYLCASSLVSLESRTGGYSNQPQHFGDGTRLSIL.

Comments on this clonotype: This clone may be a read error of a much larger clone one base away. The chain employs TRBV20-1 and TRBJ2-5; TRBD2 matches 7 bases. The CDR3 has 15 amino acids. Germline CDR1 reads DFQATT; CDR2 reads SNEGSKA (reference sequence). CDR3 amino acids: CSAEIREEVGETQHF. The DNA of the CDR3 is TGCAGTGCTGAAATACGGGAGGAGGTAGGGGAGACCCAGCACTTC.

This clonotype was seen repeatedly, ten times or more. The chain links TRBV7-3 to TRBJ1-1; D remains ambiguous. Per germline, CDR1 SGHTA and CDR2 FQGTGA. Deletions cut 5 bases from V and 0 bases from J, with 7 bases between. The CDR3 is 13 residues long. The CDR3: CASSTTMNTEAFF. The DNA of the CDR3 is TGTGCCAGCAGCACGACGATGAACACTGAAGCTTTCTTT.

This clonotype was recorded many times. The chain has TRBV12-3 or TRBV12-4 and TRBJ2-5, with 11 nucleotides matching TRBD2. This CDR3 contains 20 residues. With V trimmed by 6 bases and J by 0 bases, 18 bases remained unmatched. CDR3 amino acids: CASSSPLAGGPFQYQETQYF. The CDR3 coding sequence is TGTGCCAGCAGCTCACCCTTAGCGGGGGGGCCTTTTCAGTACCAAGAGACCCAGTACTTC.

This clonotype occurred many times. The gene calls are TRBV7-2 and TRBJ2-7; D call uncertain. Trimming pared 1 base from V and 4 bases from J, leaving 8 bases between. CDR1 and CDR2 from the germline V gene are SGHTA and FQGNSA. The CDR3 sequence is 13 residues long. The CDR3 protein is CASSLDGPYEQYF. In nucleotides, the CDR3 is TGTGCCAGCAGCTTAGATGGACCTTACGAGCAGTACTTC. Filled out from reference TRBV7-2 and TRBJ2-7, the complete variable domain reads GAGVSQSPSNKVTEKGKDVELRCDPISGHTALYWYRQSLGQGLEFLIYFQGNSAPDKSGLPSDRFSAERTGGSVSTLTIQRTQQEDSAVYLCASSLDGPYEQYFGPGTRLTVT.

The V and J genes are TRBV12-3 or TRBV12-4 and TRBJ1-2, with D perhaps matching TRBD1 (6 bases). There are 18 residues in the CDR3. V dropped 6 bases and J dropped 3 bases, with 26 bases sitting between them. CDR3 sequence (DNA): TGTGCCAGCAGCAGAAGAGGGGTGGGGGGCAGATCCGACTATGGCTACACCTTC. Amino acids: CASSRRGVGGRSDYGYTF.